This passage covers 16 T cell receptor beta chains from one sample sequenced in a study of CD4 T cells in relation to SARS-CoV-2 and coronaviruses. Antigen specificity for these receptors is unknown. Method: immunoSEQ multiplex PCR; TCRdb's copy keeps in-frame clones and lacks some. The repertoire holds 43,000 or so clones, with approximately 80% as singletons. The sample taken for sequencing was naive CD4+ T cells from PBMCs, cultured in vitro. Described subset: naive CD4+ T cells isolated by negative enrichment. These receptors originate from an adult with COVID-19.

This clone was counted a single time. The chain is built from TRBV2 and TRBJ2-2; a possible D gene is TRBD2 (6 bases). This CDR3 is 17 amino acids long. CDR1 is SNHLY and CDR2 is FYNNEI in the germline V gene. V lost 3 bases and J lost 6, with 20 bases in between. The CDR3 DNA reads TGTGCCAGCAGTGACCCCGGGGCGCCGGGGGTTCCCGGGGAGCTGTTTTTT. Amino acids: CASSDPGAPGVPGELFF.

For this clone: A junction boundary mismatches the germline segment, possibly from a read error. The chain links TRBV5-4 to TRBJ2-1; D tentatively reads TRBD1 or TRBD2 (6 bases each). CDR1 and CDR2 from the germline V gene are SGHNT and YYREEE (reference sequence). The CDR3 totals 12 residues. DNA for the CDR3: TGTGCCAGCAGCTCAGAGGGGGGTCCGGGGATCTTC. This codes for CASSSEGGPGIF. Combining the CDR3 with reference TRBV5-4 and TRBJ2-1 gives the whole variable domain ETGVTQSPTHLIKTRGQQVTLRCSSQSGHNTVSWYQQALGQGPQFIFQYYREEENGRGNFPPRFSGLQFPNYSSELNVNALELDDSALYLCASSSEGGPGIFGPGTRLTVL.

The J gene is TRBJ1-5, the V gene TRBV6-5; 8 positions agree with TRBD1. Trimming took 6 bases from V and 1 from J; bases not matched to a gene: 5. Germline CDR1 and CDR2: MNHEY and SVGAGI. The CDR3 contains 15 residues. CDR3 sequence reads: CASRKQGVSNQPQHF. The CDR3 nucleotides read TGTGCCAGCAGGAAACAGGGGGTAAGCAATCAGCCCCAGCATTTT.

The chain has TRBV6-2 or TRBV6-3 and TRBJ2-6; a possible D gene is TRBD1 (6 bases). V gave up 7 bases and J gave up 0 bases, with 13 bases separating them. The CDR3 is 16 amino acids. Germline values: CDR1 MNHEY, CDR2 SVGEGT. The CDR3: CASTPGVNSGANVLTF. DNA of the CDR3: TGTGCCAGCACCCCAGGGGTAAACTCTGGGGCCAACGTCCTGACTTTC.

This clone was observed a few times. V gene TRBV7-2 combines with J gene TRBJ2-1; 8 bases align to TRBD2. V was pared by 2 bases and J by 0 bases, with 6 bases of the junction left unmatched. The germline V gene encodes CDR1 SGHTA and CDR2 FQGNSA. This CDR3 spans 17 amino acids. The CDR3 here is CASSLLGSGSSYNEQFF. DNA of the CDR3: TGTGCCAGCAGCTTATTGGGAAGCGGGAGCTCCTACAATGAGCAGTTCTTC.

This sequence joins TRBV7-2 and TRBJ2-2, with a tentative D call TRBD1 (6 bases). Germline-derived CDR1 and CDR2 are SGHTA and FQGNSA. This CDR3 spans 14 amino acids. With 6 bases removed from V and 3 bases from J, the gap between germline ends came to 11 bases. CDR3 DNA sequence: TGTGCCAGCAGTCTGGACAGATACACCGGGGAGCTGTTTTTT. It yields the protein CASSLDRYTGELFF.

This clone was seen only a few times. The chain carries TRBV4-1 and TRBJ2-7; D gene ambiguous. With 1 base removed from V and 3 bases from J, the gap between germline ends came to 19 bases. This CDR3 has 17 amino acids. In germline, CDR1 is MGHRA, CDR2 YSYEKL. The CDR3 here is CASSQAHGPTKLYEQYF. CDR3 nucleotides: TGCGCCAGCAGCCAAGCGCATGGCCCGACCAAGCTCTACGAGCAGTACTTC.

The chain is built from TRBV5-1 and TRBJ1-1, with TRBD1 identical over 7 bases. Germline CDR1 SGHRS, CDR2 YFSETQ. This CDR3 has 15 amino acids. V dropped 0 bases and J dropped 2; count of bases not matched to a gene: 4. Written as DNA, the CDR3 is TGCGCCAGCAGCTTGGCCGGGACAGCTAACACTGAAGCTTTCTTT. Translating gives CASSLAGTANTEAFF. Combining the CDR3 with reference TRBV5-1 and TRBJ1-1 gives the whole variable domain KAGVTQTPRYLIKTRGQQVTLSCSPISGHRSVSWYQQTPGQGLQFLFEYFSETQRNKGNFPGRFSGRQFSNSRSEMNVSTLELGDSALYLCASSLAGTANTEAFFGQGTRLTVV.

The rearrangement joins TRBV30 to TRBJ2-1, with D hard to call. Per the germline V gene, CDR1 is GTSNPN and CDR2 is SVGIG (reference sequence). CDR3 length: 12 amino acids. V lost 5 bases, J lost 6 bases, and 11 bases lay in between. DNA for the CDR3: TGTGCCTGGGCTCCGGACCTCAATGAGCAGTTCTTC. This sequence encodes CAWAPDLNEQFF. Together with reference TRBV30 and TRBJ2-1, the CDR3 gives the full variable domain: SQTIHQWPATLVQPVGSPLSLECTVEGTSNPNLYWYRQAAGRGLQLLFYSVGIGQISSEVPQNLSASRPQDRQFILSSKKLLLSDSGFYLCAWAPDLNEQFFGPGTRLTVL.

Here the CDR3 DNA reads TGTGCCTGGAGCCATGACGCAGATACGCAGTATTTT. Residues: CAWSHDADTQYF. V usage is TRBV30 and J usage is TRBJ2-3; D gene unclear. CDR1 GTSNPN and CDR2 SVGIG come from the germline V gene (reference sequence). Trimming took 3 bases from V and 4 from J, leaving 8 bases between them. This CDR3 spans 12 amino acids.

V gene TRBV15 combines with J gene TRBJ1-2; no clear D. The CDR3 covers 13 residues. Trimming shortened V by 8 bases and J by 3 bases, and 13 bases separated the two germline ends. Per germline, CDR1 LNHNV and CDR2 YYDKDF (reference sequence). CDR3 region: CATRRVSDYGYTF. The CDR3, as DNA: TGTGCCACCCGAAGGGTGTCGGACTATGGCTACACCTTC.

This sequence joins TRBV4-2 and TRBJ2-3, with D tentatively TRBD2 (6 bases). This CDR3 region has 19 residues. Germline loops: CDR1 LGHNA, CDR2 YNFKEQ. V was cut by 1 base and J by 0 bases, with 20 bases left in between. DNA for the CDR3: TGTGCCAGCAGCCAAGGGTCCGGACCTGGAGGGACTAGCACAGATACGCAGTATTTT. This gives the protein CASSQGSGPGGTSTDTQYF.

The rearrangement uses TRBV5-4 and TRBJ2-4; D may be TRBD2 (6 bases). The CDR3 sequence is 18 residues long. The ends were cut back, 0 bases at V and 2 bases at J, with 18 bases in the middle. Germline V gives CDR1 SGHNT, CDR2 YYREEE (reference sequence). The CDR3 bases are TGTGCCAGCAGCTTGGCCTATGGGAGCGGGCGACCCAAAAACATTCAGTACTTC. Encoded protein: CASSLAYGSGRPKNIQYF.

The chain employs TRBV28 and TRBJ2-2; 11 nucleotides align to TRBD2. The junction had 12 bases not matched to a gene; V was cut back by 7 bases and J by 2 bases. Germline assignment: CDR1 MDHEN and CDR2 SYDVKM. CDR3 size: 18 residues. CDR3 loop: CASTRWGLAEKNTGELFF. CDR3 nucleotides: TGTGCCAGCACCAGATGGGGACTAGCGGAAAAAAACACCGGGGAGCTGTTTTTT.

The gene calls are TRBV28 and TRBJ1-2; TRBD1 might be the D (5 bases). The CDR3 totals 14 residues. Germline assignment: CDR1 MDHEN and CDR2 SYDVKM. Deletions cut 7 bases from V and 4 bases from J, with 16 bases between. This CDR3 reads CASIGDSRGYGYTF. The CDR3 region has the DNA TGTGCCAGCATCGGAGACAGCCGTGGCTATGGCTACACCTTC.

This chain uses TRBV3-1 (or the pseudogene TRBV3-2) with TRBJ2-7, with TRBD1 matching over 8 bases. The CDR3 totals 16 residues. V was pared by 2 bases and J by 2 bases, with 8 bases of the junction left unmatched. Per the germline V gene, CDR1 is LGHDT and CDR2 is YNNKEL (reference sequence). The CDR3 nucleotides read TGTGCCAGCAGCCAAACCACCCAGGGGGCCGCCTACGAGCAGTACTTC. The encoded protein is CASSQTTQGAAYEQYF.